The entry that follows covers one T cell receptor (beta chain) sequence. The data derive from a study of T cell responses to AZD1222 COVID-19 vaccine. Libraries were prepared by immunoSEQ multiplex PCR; TCRdb keeps only in-frame clonotypes and omits some of them. The table has roughly 100,000 clones, 85% to 90% seen once. This clonotype was obtained from an adult in good health. The material sequenced was peripheral blood, taken on day 0 of AZD1222 vaccination.

The CDR3 loop reads CASSPRGSSTDTQYF. The DNA of the CDR3 is TGTGCCAGCAGCCCCCGGGGCAGTAGCACAGATACGCAGTATTTT. The chain links TRBV9 to TRBJ2-3, with D possibly called TRBD1 or TRBD2 (5 bases each). This CDR3 spans 15 amino acids. Germline lookup yields CDR1 SGDLS and CDR2 YYNGEE. V lost 4 bases to trimming and J lost 0 bases, with 12 bases between them.